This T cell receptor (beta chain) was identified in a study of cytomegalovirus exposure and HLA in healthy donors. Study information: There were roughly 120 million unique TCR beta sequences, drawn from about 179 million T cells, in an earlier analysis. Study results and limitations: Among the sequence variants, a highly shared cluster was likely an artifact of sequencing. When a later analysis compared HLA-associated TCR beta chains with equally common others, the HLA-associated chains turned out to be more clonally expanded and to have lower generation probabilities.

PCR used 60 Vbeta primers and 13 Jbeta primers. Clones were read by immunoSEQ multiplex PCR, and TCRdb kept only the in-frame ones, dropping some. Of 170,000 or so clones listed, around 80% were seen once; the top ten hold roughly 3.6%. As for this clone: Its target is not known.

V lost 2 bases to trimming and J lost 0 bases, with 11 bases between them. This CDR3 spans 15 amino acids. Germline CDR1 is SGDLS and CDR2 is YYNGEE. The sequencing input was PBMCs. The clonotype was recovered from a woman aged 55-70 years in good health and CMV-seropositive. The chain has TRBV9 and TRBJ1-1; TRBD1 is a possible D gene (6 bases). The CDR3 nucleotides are TGTGCCAGCAGCGTTCAGGGGTTCATGAACACTGAAGCTTTCTTT. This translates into CASSVQGFMNTEAFF. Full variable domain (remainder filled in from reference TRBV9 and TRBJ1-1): DSGVTQTPKHLITATGQRVTLRCSPRSGDLSVYWYQQSLDQGLQFLIQYYNGEERAKGNILERFSAQQFPDLHSELNLSSLELGDSALYFCASSVQGFMNTEAFFGQGTRLTVV.